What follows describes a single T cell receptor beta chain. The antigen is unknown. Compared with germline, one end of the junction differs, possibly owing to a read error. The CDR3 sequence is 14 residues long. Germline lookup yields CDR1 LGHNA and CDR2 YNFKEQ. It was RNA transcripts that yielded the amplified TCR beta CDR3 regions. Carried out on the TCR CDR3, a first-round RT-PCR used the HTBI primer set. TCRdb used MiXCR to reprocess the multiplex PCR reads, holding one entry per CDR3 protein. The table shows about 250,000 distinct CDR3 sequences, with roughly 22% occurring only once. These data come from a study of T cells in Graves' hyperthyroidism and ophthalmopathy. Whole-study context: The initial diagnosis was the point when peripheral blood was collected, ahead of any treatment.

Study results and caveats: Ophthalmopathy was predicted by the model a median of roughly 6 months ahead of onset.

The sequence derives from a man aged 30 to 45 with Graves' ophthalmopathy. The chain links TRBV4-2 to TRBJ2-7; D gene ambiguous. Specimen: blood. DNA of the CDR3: TGTGCCAGCAGCCACACCAGGATTTCCTACGAGCAGTGCTTC. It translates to CASSHTRISYEQCF.